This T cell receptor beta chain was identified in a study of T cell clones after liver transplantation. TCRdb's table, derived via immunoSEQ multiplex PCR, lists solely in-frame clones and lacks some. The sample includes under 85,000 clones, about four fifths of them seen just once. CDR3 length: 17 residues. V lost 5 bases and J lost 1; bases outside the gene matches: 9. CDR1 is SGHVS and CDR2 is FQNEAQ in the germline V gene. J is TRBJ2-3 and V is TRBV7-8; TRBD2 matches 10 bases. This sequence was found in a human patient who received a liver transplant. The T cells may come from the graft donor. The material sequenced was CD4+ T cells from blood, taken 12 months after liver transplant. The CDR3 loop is CASSPLVGTSGTDTQYF. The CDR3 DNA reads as TGTGCCAGCAGCCCCTTAGTAGGGACTAGCGGCACAGATACGCAGTATTTT.